The 8 T cell receptor beta chains in this list originate from one sample, sequenced in a study of blood T cell repertoires in COVID-19 (dated by TCRdb to 2019 to 2021). Libraries were built with the immunoSEQ multiplex PCR assay. The clones in this table, taken by TCRdb from immuneACCESS, are in-frame only. Not every clone is retained; where verified, under half of the shortfall comes from an unresolved V gene, and the cause of the rest is unknown. Recorded for this sample are some 130,000 clones; roughly 89% of them occurred a single time. Of the sample, roughly 4.3% falls within the top ten clones. The sample consisted of PBMCs or T cells enriched from blood (not recorded which). These TCRs come from a man aged 45-60 years who had recovered from COVID-19.

The chain links TRBV25-1 to TRBJ1-1; 10 bases map to TRBD1. This CDR3 has 17 amino acids. The germline V gene has CDR1 MGHDK and CDR2 SYGVNS. V trimming: 4 bases; J trimming: 4 bases; junction bases outside the gene matches: 12. The CDR3 sequence is CASSGPMDRGMSTEAFF. CDR3 sequence (DNA): TGTGCCAGCAGTGGCCCGATGGACAGGGGGATGAGCACTGAAGCTTTCTTT.

The CDR3 loop reads CASSQDPLNTEAFF. As DNA, the CDR3 is TGTGCCAGCAGCCAAGATCCTCTGAACACTGAAGCTTTCTTT. This chain connects TRBV4-2 to TRBJ1-1; D ambiguous. The CDR3 spans 14 residues. V was cut by 0 bases and J by 0 bases, with 5 bases left in between. The germline CDR1 and CDR2 sequences are LGHNA and YNFKEQ.

The chain employs TRBV5-4 and TRBJ2-3, with 9 positions matching TRBD2. The trim removed 6 bases at V and 3 bases at J, leaving 14 bases unmatched. Germline V gene sequence: CDR1 SGHNT, CDR2 YYREEE (reference sequence). The CDR3 length is 17 residues. For the CDR3, the DNA is TGTGCCAGCACCCTACAAAGGGGCGGGGGGGCAACAGATACGCAGTATTTT. Translation gives CASTLQRGGGATDTQYF. The full variable domain, its missing parts supplied by reference TRBV5-4 and TRBJ2-3, is ETGVTQSPTHLIKTRGQQVTLRCSSQSGHNTVSWYQQALGQGPQFIFQYYREEENGRGNFPPRFSGLQFPNYSSELNVNALELDDSALYLCASTLQRGGGATDTQYFGPGTRLTVL.

This clone occurred once. The rearrangement joins TRBV7-3 to TRBJ2-5, with 8 bases matching TRBD2. CDR1 and CDR2 from the germline V gene are SGHTA and FQGTGA. V was pared by 4 bases and J by 3 bases, with 4 bases of the junction left unmatched. The CDR3 sequence is 14 residues long. The CDR3 region is CASSSLGGEETQYF. CDR3 in DNA: TGTGCCAGCAGCTCCCTCGGGGGGGAAGAGACCCAGTACTTC.

V is TRBV28 and J is TRBJ1-2; 7 bases align to TRBD1. The CDR3 length is 14 residues. Trimming took 5 bases from V and 7 from J; bases not matched to a gene: 10. Germline lookup yields CDR1 MDHEN and CDR2 SYDVKM. Here the CDR3 DNA reads TGTGCCAGCAGTCCACCTGACAGGGAAGTTGGCTACACCTTC. This codes for CASSPPDREVGYTF.

This rearrangement joins TRBV16 to TRBJ1-1; the match to TRBD1 covers 8 bases. This CDR3 spans 16 amino acids. The V and J ends lost 4 bases and 4 bases, in that order; junction bases with no gene match: 11. In germline, CDR1 is KGHSY, CDR2 FQNENV. CDR3 region: CASSPTDRARGTEAFF. In nucleotides, the CDR3 is TGTGCCAGCAGCCCCACGGACAGGGCCCGGGGCACTGAAGCTTTCTTT.

The rearrangement joins TRBV7-2 to TRBJ1-4; D gene ambiguous. The V end lost 6 bases, the J end lost 0 bases, and 8 bases lay between the germline ends. There are 14 residues in the CDR3. Germline values: CDR1 SGHTA, CDR2 FQGNSA. CDR3 loop: CASSYSATNEKLFF. For the CDR3, the DNA is TGTGCCAGCAGTTACAGTGCAACTAATGAAAAACTGTTTTTT.

The chain is built from TRBV30 and TRBJ1-5; perhaps TRBD1 as D (5 bases). The V end lost 3 bases, the J end lost 3 bases, and 9 bases lay between the germline ends. CDR3 size: 13 residues. Looked up from germline, CDR1 is GTSNPN and CDR2 is SVGIG (reference sequence). The DNA of the CDR3 is TGTGCCTGGAGCTTAGGGGACAATCAGCCCCAGCATTTT. This encodes CAWSLGDNQPQHF.